The 12 T cell receptor beta chains reported below all come from one sample, sequenced in a study of metastatic and nonmetastatic thyroid tumors. Not a single patient had been given any form of treatment at any point before undergoing thyroid surgery. With MiXCR, TCRdb called clones anew from the PCR reads. The sample has 53,000 or so clones, 20% seen once. Source material: blood. These receptors all stem from a female donor with papillary thyroid cancer or a benign thyroid nodule (not recorded which). Some clones in this sample may be carry-over from other donors' samples.

This clone was detected many times. The chain joins TRBV5-1 to TRBJ1-1, with no clear D. The CDR3 totals 15 residues. V lost 0 bases and J 3 bases, leaving 12 bases between the germline ends. Germline CDR1 and CDR2: SGHRS and YFSETQ. DNA for the CDR3: TGCGCCAGCAGCTTGGAAGGGTCGTTTTACACTGAAGCTTTCTTT. Its protein is CASSLEGSFYTEAFF.

V usage is TRBV4-1 and J usage is TRBJ2-3; 11 bases are shared with TRBD2. The CDR3 is 16 amino acids. V lost 1 base to trimming and J lost 6 bases; unmatched junction nucleotides: 6. In germline, CDR1 is MGHRA, CDR2 YSYEKL. Here the CDR3 reads CASSQAPSGRSDTQYF. The CDR3 nucleotides are TGCGCCAGCAGCCAAGCGCCTAGCGGGAGGAGCGATACGCAGTATTTT.

This clone showed up many times. This rearrangement joins TRBV3-1 to TRBJ2-7, with D perhaps TRBD2 (5 bases). Germline V lookup: CDR1 LGHDT, CDR2 YNNKEL (reference sequence). Trimming removed 4 bases from V and 8 bases from J, with 15 bases in between. This CDR3 has 13 residues. As DNA, the CDR3 is TGTGCCAGCAGCCCCCGGACTGGATCTAAGCAGTACTTC. This encodes CASSPRTGSKQYF.

There are many counts of this clone. The chain uses TRBV6-4 and TRBJ2-3, with 8 bases aligning to TRBD2. Germline CDR1 MRHNA, CDR2 SNTAGT. The CDR3 length is 14 residues. V trimming: 3 bases; J trimming: 3 bases; junction bases outside the gene matches: 2. In DNA form, the CDR3 reads TGTGCCAGCAGTGAGGCTAGCGGGACAGATACGCAGTATTTT. It is translated as CASSEASGTDTQYF.

This clone has at least ten counts. The V and J genes are TRBV29-1 and TRBJ2-1; 10 bases map to TRBD1. CDR3 length equals 14 residues. Germline V lookup: CDR1 SQVTM, CDR2 ANQGSEA. With 6 bases clipped from V and 7 bases from J, the junction kept 9 bases outside the gene matches. The CDR3 DNA reads as TGCAGCGTCGGGACAGGGGCCCATAGTAATGAGCAGTTCTTC. It codes for CSVGTGAHSNEQFF.

This clone showed up many times. V is TRBV30 and J is TRBJ1-1; D unresolved. Trimming left V 0 bases short and J 5 bases short, with 10 bases between. This CDR3 is 13 amino acids long. The V gene's germline CDR1 is GTSNPN and CDR2 SVGIG (reference sequence). CDR3 region: CAWSVLERTEAFF. The CDR3 region has the DNA TGTGCCTGGAGTGTGTTGGAGAGGACTGAAGCTTTCTTT.

This clone was detected ten times or more. The chain employs TRBV19 and TRBJ2-1; tentatively, D is TRBD2 (5 bases). Trimming pared 3 bases from V and 0 bases from J, leaving 9 bases between. Germline V gives CDR1 LNHDA, CDR2 SQIVND (reference sequence). This CDR3 is 15 amino acids long. CDR3 sequence (DNA): TGTGCCAGTAGTATCGGGGAAAGCTCCTACAATGAGCAGTTCTTC. Translation gives CASSIGESSYNEQFF.

Note on this clone: A read error may explain this, as a much larger clone is one base away. Other DNA variants within this sample encode the same CDR3. The genes are TRBV2 and TRBJ1-4; no firm D call. Germline CDR1 SNHLY, CDR2 FYNNEI. V was clipped by 6 bases and J by 8 bases, with 16 bases between them. This CDR3 spans 14 amino acids. The CDR3 DNA follows: TGTGCCAGCAGCCGAGGTGGCGAGAGAGAAAAACTGTTTTTT. Protein: CASSRGGEREKLFF.

V is TRBV28 and J is TRBJ2-7; 14 positions agree with TRBD2. This CDR3 has 15 residues. Germline V gene lookup returns CDR1 MDHEN and CDR2 SYDVKM. V was pared by 10 bases and J by 4 bases, with 9 bases of the junction left unmatched. CDR3 DNA: TGTGCCAACAGGAGAGGGACTAGCGGGAGTTACGAGCAGTACTTC. As protein: CANRRGTSGSYEQYF.

This clone was counted ten times or more. The chain recombines TRBV3-1 with TRBJ2-2; 14 nucleotides align to TRBD2. Germline CDR1 and CDR2: LGHDT and YNNKEL (reference sequence). Trimming at V came to 0 bases and at J to 3 bases, leaving 3 bases not matched to a gene. The CDR3 extends over 18 amino acids. CDR3 in DNA: TGTGCCAGCAGCCAAGACATGGGACTAGCGGGAGACACCGGGGAGCTGTTTTTT. The encoded protein is CASSQDMGLAGDTGELFF.

This sequence joins TRBV6-1 and TRBJ2-1, with 12 bases aligning to TRBD2. This CDR3 has 16 amino acids. Germline CDR1 and CDR2: MNHNS and SASEGT. J was trimmed by 9 bases and V by 7 bases; bases with no gene match: 13. The CDR3 DNA is TGTGCCAGCATGTCATTCTCTAGCGGGAGGGCCCGTGAGCAGTTCTTC. Amino acids: CASMSFSSGRAREQFF.

This sequence joins TRBV5-1 and TRBJ2-7; TRBD1 might be the D (6 bases). Trimming stripped 0 bases from V and 2 bases from J, with 12 bases between. CDR3 length: 15 residues. Germline values: CDR1 SGHRS, CDR2 YFSETQ. The CDR3 sequence is CASSLVRGSAYEQYF. The CDR3 DNA follows: TGCGCCAGCAGCTTGGTAAGGGGGAGTGCCTACGAGCAGTACTTC.